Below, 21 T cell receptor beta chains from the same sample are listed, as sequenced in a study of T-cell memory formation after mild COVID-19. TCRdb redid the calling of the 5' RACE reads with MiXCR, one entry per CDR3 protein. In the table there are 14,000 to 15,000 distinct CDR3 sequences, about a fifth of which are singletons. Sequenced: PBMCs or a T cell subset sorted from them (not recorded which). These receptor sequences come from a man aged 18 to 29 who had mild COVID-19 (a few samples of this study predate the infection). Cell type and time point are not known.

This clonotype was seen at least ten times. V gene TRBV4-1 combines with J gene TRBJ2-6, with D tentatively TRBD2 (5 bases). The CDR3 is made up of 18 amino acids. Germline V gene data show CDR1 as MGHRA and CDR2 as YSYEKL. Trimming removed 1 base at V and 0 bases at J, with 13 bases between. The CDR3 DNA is TGCGCCAGCAGCCAAGTGGGAGCGGTAGTCTCTGGGGCCAACGTCCTGACTTTC. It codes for CASSQVGAVVSGANVLTF.

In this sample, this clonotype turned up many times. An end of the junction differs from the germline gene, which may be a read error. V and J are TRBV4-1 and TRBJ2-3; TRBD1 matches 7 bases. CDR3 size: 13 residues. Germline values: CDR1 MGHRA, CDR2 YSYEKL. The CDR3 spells CASSQETRDRGLF. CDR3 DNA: TGCGCCAGCAGCCAAGAGACCCGGGACAGAGGCCTTTTT.

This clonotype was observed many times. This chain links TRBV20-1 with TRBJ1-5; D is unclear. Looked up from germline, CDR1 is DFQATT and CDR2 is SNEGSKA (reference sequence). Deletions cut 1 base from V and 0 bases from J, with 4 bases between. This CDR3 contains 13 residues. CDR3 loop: CSARGHSNQPQHF. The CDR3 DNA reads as TGCAGTGCTAGAGGACATAGCAATCAGCCCCAGCATTTT.

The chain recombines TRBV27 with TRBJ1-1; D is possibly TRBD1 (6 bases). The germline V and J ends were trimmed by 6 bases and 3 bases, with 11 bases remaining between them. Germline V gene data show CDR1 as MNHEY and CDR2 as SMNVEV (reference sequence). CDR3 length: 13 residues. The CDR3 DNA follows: TGTGCCAGCAGAACAGGGTATGACACTGAAGCTTTCTTT. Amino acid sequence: CASRTGYDTEAFF.

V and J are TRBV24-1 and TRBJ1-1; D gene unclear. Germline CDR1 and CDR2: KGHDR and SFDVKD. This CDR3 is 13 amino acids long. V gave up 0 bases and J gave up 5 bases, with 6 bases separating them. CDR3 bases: TGTGCCACCAGTGATTTGTGGGAAACTGAAGCTTTCTTT. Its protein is CATSDLWETEAFF.

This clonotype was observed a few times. DNA of the CDR3: TGTGCCAGCAGTCCCCTCGGGGGGGGGGCTAGCTCCTACAATGAGCAGTTCTTC. Translation: CASSPLGGGASSYNEQFF. This chain joins TRBV12-3 or TRBV12-4 and TRBJ2-1, with TRBD2 identical over 8 bases. V lost 5 bases, J lost 0 bases, and 12 bases stayed unmatched. The CDR3 contains 18 residues.

DNA of the CDR3: TGCAGTGCTAGAGATAATGTCAGAAACTATGGCTACACCTTC. It codes for CSARDNVRNYGYTF. The gene calls are TRBV20-1 and TRBJ1-2; D is uncertain. V was shortened by 0 bases and J by 2 bases, with 10 bases between the two germline ends. The CDR3 runs to 14 residues. The germline V gene has CDR1 DFQATT and CDR2 SNEGSKA (reference sequence).

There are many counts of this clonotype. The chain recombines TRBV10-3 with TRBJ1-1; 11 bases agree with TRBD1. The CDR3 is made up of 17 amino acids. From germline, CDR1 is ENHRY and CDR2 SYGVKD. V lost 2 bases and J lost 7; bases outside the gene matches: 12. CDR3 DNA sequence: TGTGCCATCAGTGAGAGCCCCGGACAGGGGGCGGCCTTTGAAGCTTTCTTT. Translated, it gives CAISESPGQGAAFEAFF.

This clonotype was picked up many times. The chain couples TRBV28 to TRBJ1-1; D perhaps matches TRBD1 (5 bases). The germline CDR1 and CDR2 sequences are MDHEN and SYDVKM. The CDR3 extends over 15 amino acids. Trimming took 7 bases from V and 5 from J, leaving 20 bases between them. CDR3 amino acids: CASIGGTERGTEAFF. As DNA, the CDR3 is TGTGCCAGCATCGGAGGGACGGAGAGGGGAACTGAAGCTTTCTTT.

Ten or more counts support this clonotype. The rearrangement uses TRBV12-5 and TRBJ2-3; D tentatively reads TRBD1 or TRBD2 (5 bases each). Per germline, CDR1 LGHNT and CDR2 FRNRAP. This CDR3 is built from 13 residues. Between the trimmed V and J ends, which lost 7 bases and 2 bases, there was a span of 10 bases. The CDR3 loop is CASAGALTDTQYF. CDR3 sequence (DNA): TGTGCTAGTGCCGGGGCCCTCACAGATACGCAGTATTTT.

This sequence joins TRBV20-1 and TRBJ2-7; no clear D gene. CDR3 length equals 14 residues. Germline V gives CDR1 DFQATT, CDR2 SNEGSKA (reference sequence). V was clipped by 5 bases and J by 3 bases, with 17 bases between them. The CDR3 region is CSARRGSISYEQYF. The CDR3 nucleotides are TGCAGTGCTCGCCGCGGCAGTATAAGCTACGAGCAGTACTTC.

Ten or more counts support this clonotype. CDR3 bases: TGTGCCATCAAAAAGGCCAGGGGGGACACTGAAGCTTTCTTT. Amino acid sequence: CAIKKARGDTEAFF. The rearrangement joins TRBV10-3 to TRBJ1-1; TRBD1 matches at 7 bases. V trimming: 7 bases; J trimming: 3 bases; junction bases outside the gene matches: 8. Germline V gene sequence: CDR1 ENHRY, CDR2 SYGVKD. The CDR3 covers 14 residues.

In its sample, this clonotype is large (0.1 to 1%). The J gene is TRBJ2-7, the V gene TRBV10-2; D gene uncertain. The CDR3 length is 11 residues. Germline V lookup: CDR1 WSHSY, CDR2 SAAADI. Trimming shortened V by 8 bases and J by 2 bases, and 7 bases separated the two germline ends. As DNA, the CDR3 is TGCGCCAGCGGGTCCCCCTACGAGCAGTACTTC. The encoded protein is CASGSPYEQYF.

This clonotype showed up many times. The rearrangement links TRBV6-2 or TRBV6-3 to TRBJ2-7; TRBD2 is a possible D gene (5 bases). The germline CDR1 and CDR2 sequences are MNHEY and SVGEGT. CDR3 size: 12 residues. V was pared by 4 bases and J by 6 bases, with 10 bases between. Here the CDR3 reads CASSWEFGEQYV. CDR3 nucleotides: TGTGCCAGCAGTTGGGAGTTTGGCGAGCAGTACGTC.

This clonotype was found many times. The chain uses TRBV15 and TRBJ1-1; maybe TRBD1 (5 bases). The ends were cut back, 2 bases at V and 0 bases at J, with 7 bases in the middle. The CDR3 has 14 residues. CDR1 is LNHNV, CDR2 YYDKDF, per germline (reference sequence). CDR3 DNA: TGTGCCACCAGCAGACCAGGGCTGAACACTGAAGCTTTCTTT. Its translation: CATSRPGLNTEAFF.

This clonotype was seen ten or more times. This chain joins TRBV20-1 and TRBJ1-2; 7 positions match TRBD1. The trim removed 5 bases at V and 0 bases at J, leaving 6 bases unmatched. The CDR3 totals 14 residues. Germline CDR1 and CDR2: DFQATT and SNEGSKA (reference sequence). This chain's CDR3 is CSASQGTANYGYTF. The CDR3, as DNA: TGCAGTGCTTCACAGGGGACGGCTAACTATGGCTACACCTTC.

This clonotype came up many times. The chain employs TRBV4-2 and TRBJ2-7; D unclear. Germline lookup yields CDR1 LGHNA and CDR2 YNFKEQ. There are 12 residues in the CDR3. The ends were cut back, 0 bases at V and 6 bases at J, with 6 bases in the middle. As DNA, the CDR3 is TGTGCCAGCAGCCAAGATCATACCGAGCAGTACTTC. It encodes CASSQDHTEQYF.

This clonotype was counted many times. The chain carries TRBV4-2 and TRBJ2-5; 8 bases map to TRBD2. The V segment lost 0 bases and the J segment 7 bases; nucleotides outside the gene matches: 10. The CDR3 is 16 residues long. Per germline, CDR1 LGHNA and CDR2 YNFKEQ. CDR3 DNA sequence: TGTGCCAGCAGCCAAGATCCCCCGGGGGGGGGTTGGACCCAGTACTTC. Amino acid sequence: CASSQDPPGGGWTQYF.

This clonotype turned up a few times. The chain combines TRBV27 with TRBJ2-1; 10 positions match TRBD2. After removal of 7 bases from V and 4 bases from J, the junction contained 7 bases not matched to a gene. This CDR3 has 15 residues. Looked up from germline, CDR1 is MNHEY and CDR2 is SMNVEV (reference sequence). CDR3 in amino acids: CASKATSGFYNEQFF. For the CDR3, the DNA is TGTGCCAGCAAGGCGACTAGCGGGTTTTACAATGAGCAGTTCTTC.

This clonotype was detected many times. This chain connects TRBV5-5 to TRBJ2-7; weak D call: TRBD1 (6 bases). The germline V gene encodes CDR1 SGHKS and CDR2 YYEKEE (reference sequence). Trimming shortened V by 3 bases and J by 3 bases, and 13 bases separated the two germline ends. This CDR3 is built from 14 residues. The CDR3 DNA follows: TGTGCCAGCAGCTACAACAGGGTTCTCTACGAGCAGTACTTC. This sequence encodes CASSYNRVLYEQYF. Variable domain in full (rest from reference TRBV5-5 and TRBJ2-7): DAGVTQSPTHLIKTRGQQVTLRCSPISGHKSVSWYQQVLGQGPQFIFQYYEKEERGRGNFPDRFSARQFPNYSSELNVNALLLGDSALYLCASSYNRVLYEQYFGPGTRLTVT.

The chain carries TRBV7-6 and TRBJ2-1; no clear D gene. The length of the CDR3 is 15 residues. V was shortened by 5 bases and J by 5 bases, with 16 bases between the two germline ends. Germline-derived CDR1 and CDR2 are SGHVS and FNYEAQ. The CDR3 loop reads CASSPGLRPNNEQFF. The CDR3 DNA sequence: TGTGCCAGCAGCCCCGGATTGAGGCCCAACAATGAGCAGTTCTTC.